Presented here are 3 T cell receptor beta chains from one specimen sequenced in a study of cytomegalovirus exposure and HLA in healthy donors. Vbeta (60) and Jbeta (13) primers were used in the PCR. The data were produced by immunoSEQ multiplex PCR, yet TCRdb's version contains in-frame clones alone and is incomplete. The top ten clones hold more than 1.2% of a sample with 40,000 to 45,000 clones, 60% to 85% of them seen once. The sequenced sample was PBMCs. Receptors were obtained from a man aged 30-40 years in good health and CMV-seronegative.

This chain connects TRBV4-3 to TRBJ2-7, with 7 nucleotides matching TRBD1. Germline lookup yields CDR1 LGHNA and CDR2 YSLEER. The CDR3 is 14 residues long. After removal of 1 base from V and 3 bases from J, the junction contained 3 bases not matched to a gene. The CDR3 sequence is CASSQGWTGYEQYF. As DNA, the CDR3 is TGCGCCAGCAGCCAAGGGTGGACAGGCTACGAGCAGTACTTC.

The chain is built from TRBV5-1 and TRBJ1-5; the D is unclear. Germline loops: CDR1 SGHRS, CDR2 YFSETQ. This CDR3 contains 15 residues. With 2 bases removed from V and 3 bases from J, the gap between germline ends came to 12 bases. The CDR3 region has the DNA TGCGCCAGCAGCTTCCTCGGGGAGCACAATCAGCCCCAGCATTTT. Translating it yields CASSFLGEHNQPQHF.

This clone is a singleton in its sample. The chain has TRBV7-2 and TRBJ1-2; D is uncertain. Per germline, CDR1 SGHTA and CDR2 FQGNSA. V was clipped by 5 bases and J by 0 bases, with 10 bases between them. CDR3 length equals 14 residues. DNA for the CDR3: TGTGCCAGCAGCCCCGGAGTTTCTAACTATGGCTACACCTTC. Protein: CASSPGVSNYGYTF.